The clone carrying this T cell receptor beta chain showed up just a few times. V lost 2 bases to trimming and J lost 0 bases, with 12 bases between them. Germline V gives CDR1 GTSNPN, CDR2 SVGIG (reference sequence). The CDR3 totals 15 residues. This sample is drawn from a study of T-cell reconstitution after alpha-beta-depleted transplantation in children. During its preparation, the TCRbeta library received unique molecular identifiers. Each CDR3 protein is one row after TCRdb ran MiXCR on the PCR reads. There are about 500,000 distinct CDR3 sequences in the sample; approximately 30% occur only once, and approximately 2.3% lies in the top ten.

The sequence came from a human donor who donated a stem cell graft to a child with aplastic anemia. The chain recombines TRBV30 with TRBJ2-3, with a tentative D call TRBD2 (6 bases). The material was PBMCs from the stem cell graft donor, obtained from the stem cell graft. In nucleotides, the CDR3 is TGTGCCTGGAGTTTTAGCGGTGGTAGCACAGATACGCAGTATTTT. Protein sequence: CAWSFSGGSTDTQYF.